This T cell receptor (beta chain) was obtained from a study of CD8+CD57+ T cells in acquired aplastic anemia. Germline lookup yields CDR1 MNHNS and CDR2 SASEGT. The CDR3 covers 18 residues. Trimming removed 1 base from V and 5 bases from J, with 23 bases in between. Genomic DNA acted as the template from which TCR beta VDJ combination and CDR3 sequence profiling were carried out. TCRdb reanalysed the reads using MiXCR and keeps one entry per CDR3 protein. The top ten clones hold approximately 3.8% of a sample with about 400,000 distinct CDR3 sequences, 55% to 75% of them seen once. This clonotype was sampled from a human donor in good health, serving as a control. The J gene is TRBJ2-5, the V gene TRBV6-1, with D perhaps TRBD1 or TRBD2 (6 bases each). The specimen was sorted CD4+, CD8+, or CD8+CD57+ T cells (not recorded which) from PBMCs. CDR3 DNA: TGTGCCAGCAGTGAAGTATGGGGGGCATTTATCCTAGGGGAGACCCAGTACTTC. As protein: CASSEVWGAFILGETQYF.